What follows describes a single TCR beta chain. The antigen remains undetermined. The sample is drawn from a study of T cell clones after liver transplantation. Study summary: TCRbeta sequencing after a pre-transplant mixed lymphocyte reaction identified graft-donor-reactive clones, later tracked in post-transplant blood. Study conclusions and caveats: Low donor cell numbers restricted donor-reactive repertoire measurement in two subjects. Migration into the graft, not deletion, may explain lost graft donor-reactive T cells.

This CDR3 has 17 residues. Libraries were prepared by immunoSEQ multiplex PCR; TCRdb keeps only in-frame clonotypes and omits some of them. The sample lists roughly 49,000 clones, more than 65% occurring once. The sequenced sample was CD4+ T cells from blood, obtained approximately 54 months after liver transplant. This chain uses TRBV21-1 with TRBJ2-3; the table's D call, TRBD2, has no DNA check behind it. TRBV21-1 is a listed pseudogene. The sequence derives from a human patient who received a liver transplant. Among the T cells, some may be from the graft donor. Here the CDR3 DNA reads TGTGCCAGCAGCAAAGAAATCGGGAGACCACGCACAGATACGCAGTATTTT. Translating gives CASSKEIGRPRTDTQYF.